Listed below are T cell receptor beta chains from one sample, sequenced in a study of T-cell reconstitution after alpha-beta-depleted transplantation in children. Each CDR3 protein gets one entry after TCRdb re-called the PCR reads with MiXCR. In the table there are about 440,000 distinct CDR3 sequences, about 40% of which are singletons. Material: PBMCs, obtained before TCRalphabeta/CD19-depleted stem cell transplant. All receptors derive from a girl aged 2 to 9 with aplastic anemia, due to receive a stem cell transplant. The CDR3 runs from the conserved cysteine through the conserved F or W. The D gene is left open where the match is weak. Rows give clone size only sometimes, using once, few, many, or a class for an expanded clone.

V	J	size	D	CDR3	DNA
TRBV5-1	TRBJ1-5	NA	NA	CASSPGQNWQPQHF	TGCGCCAGCAGCCCCGGACAGAATTGGCAGCCCCAGCATTTT
TRBV20-1	TRBJ2-6	many	NA	CSARDRNSGANVLTF	TGCAGTGCTAGAGATAGGAACTCTGGGGCCAACGTCCTGACTTTC
TRBV30	TRBJ2-1	NA	NA	CALWVGRVEQFF	TGTGCCCTCTGGGTTGGTCGAGTTGAGCAGTTCTTC
TRBV6-1	TRBJ2-3	few	NA	CASSELGQSTDTQYF	TGTGCCAGCAGTGAACTAGGACAGAGCACAGATACGCAGTATTTT
TRBV7-6	TRBJ2-7	many	NA	CASSLREGANEQYF	TGTGCCAGCAGCTTAAGGGAGGGGGCTAACGAGCAGTACTTC
TRBV4-2	TRBJ2-7	NA	NA	CASSQDWSPSSYEQYF	TGTGCCAGCAGCCAAGATTGGTCACCAAGCTCCTACGAGCAGTACTTC
TRBV20-1	TRBJ2-5	many	NA	CSAFPGSETQYF	TGCAGTGCCTTTCCGGGATCAGAGACCCAGTACTTC
TRBV20-1	TRBJ2-7	few	TRBD2	CSFRSGLEYRKSYEQYF	TGCAGTTTTAGATCGGGACTAGAGTATCGAAAATCCTACGAGCAGTACTTC
TRBV12-3/TRBV12-4	TRBJ1-4	NA	TRBD1	CSSSERDSPTNEKLFF	TGTTCCAGCAGTGAAAGGGACAGCCCAACTAATGAAAAACTGTTTTTT
TRBV9	TRBJ2-7	few	NA	CASSVEPLPSYEQYF	TGTGCCAGCAGCGTAGAACCACTGCCCTCCTACGAGCAGTACTTC
TRBV15	TRBJ2-7	NA	NA	CATSNMVTRYEQYF	TGTGCCACCAGTAATATGGTGACTAGATACGAGCAGTACTTC
TRBV12-3/TRBV12-4	TRBJ2-2	many	TRBD1	CASAGGTDTGELFF	TGTGCCAGCGCAGGGGGCACAGACACCGGGGAGCTGTTTTTT
TRBV30	TRBJ1-1	NA	TRBD1	CAWSGGQLNTEAFF	TGTGCCTGGAGTGGGGGACAGTTGAACACTGAAGCTTTCTTT
TRBV5-1	TRBJ2-1	few	NA	CASSLRSGVEKFF	TGCGCCAGCAGCTTACGGAGCGGAGTGGAAAAGTTCTTC
TRBV18	TRBJ2-7	NA	TRBD2	CASSPVTSGSYEQYF	TGTGCCAGCTCACCAGTAACTAGCGGGAGCTACGAGCAGTACTTC
TRBV5-1	TRBJ2-2	NA	NA	CASSPLTTGELFF	TGCGCCAGCAGCCCACTAACTACCGGGGAGCTGTTTTTT
TRBV3-1	TRBJ2-5	NA	NA	CASEPTSGTQYF	TGTGCCAGCGAGCCAACATCGGGGACCCAGTACTTC
TRBV7-6	TRBJ1-5	few	NA	CASSPGTSLGNQPQHF	TGTGCCAGCAGCCCTGGGACGTCGTTAGGCAATCAGCCCCAGCATTTT
TRBV5-5	TRBJ2-1	many	NA	CASSLGVYNEQFF	TGTGCCAGCAGCTTAGGTGTATACAATGAGCAGTTCTTC
TRBV28	TRBJ2-1	few	NA	CASRTRGSFNEQFF	TGTGCCAGCAGAACCCGGGGAAGTTTCAATGAGCAGTTCTTC
TRBV28	TRBJ2-7	few	NA	CASSLLGQREYF	TGTGCCAGCAGTTTACTCGGACAGAGGGAGTACTTC
TRBV20-1	TRBJ2-3	few	NA	CSARPPRTDTQYF	TGCAGTGCTAGGCCTCCACGCACAGATACGCAGTATTTT
TRBV5-5	TRBJ2-3	NA	TRBD1	CASSFDPTGADTQYF	TGTGCCAGCAGCTTCGACCCTACAGGGGCGGATACGCAGTATTTT
TRBV6-2/TRBV6-3	TRBJ1-6	NA	NA	CASSYGVNSPLHF	TGTGCCAGCAGTTACGGCGTAAATTCACCCCTCCACTTT
TRBV28	TRBJ2-5	few	TRBD2	CASSQGLAGVETQYF	TGTGCCAGCAGCCAGGGACTAGCGGGAGTGGAGACCCAGTACTTC
TRBV11-2	TRBJ2-6	NA	NA	CASSLEYRPSGANVLTF	TGTGCCAGCAGCTTAGAGTACAGGCCCTCTGGGGCCAACGTCCTGACTTTC